These 8 T cell receptor beta chains originate from one sample sequenced in a study of early T cells in non-severe SARS-CoV-2 infection. TCRdb used MiXCR to reprocess the 5' RACE reads, holding one entry per CDR3 protein. The sample contains tens of thousands of distinct CDR3 sequences, around 4.5% of which appear only once. The sample was whole blood. These receptors were obtained from an adult who was a healthcare worker with PCR-confirmed SARS-CoV-2 infection or an uninfected control (not recorded which).

This clonotype was seen repeatedly, ten times or more. The chain joins TRBV18 to TRBJ1-2, with D tentatively TRBD1 (5 bases). Germline-derived CDR1 and CDR2 are KGHSH and LQKENI. The CDR3 is 14 residues long. Trimming left V 0 bases short and J 8 bases short, with 13 bases between. Here the CDR3 reads CASSPPSKGWGYTF. DNA for the CDR3: TGTGCCAGCTCACCACCGTCAAAGGGGTGGGGCTACACCTTC.

This clonotype was detected many times. The genes are TRBV12-3 or TRBV12-4 and TRBJ1-1, with unresolved D. With 8 bases removed from V and 3 bases from J, the gap between germline ends came to 16 bases. This CDR3 region has 14 residues. This CDR3 reads CASHRRSWDTEAFF. CDR3 in DNA: TGTGCCAGCCACAGAAGGAGTTGGGACACTGAAGCTTTCTTT.

This clonotype has a handful of counts. V and J are TRBV4-2 and TRBJ1-5, with D possibly TRBD1 on 5 matching bases. Germline V gene data show CDR1 as LGHNA and CDR2 as YNFKEQ. Trimming left V 0 bases short and J 7 bases short, with 22 bases between. The CDR3 totals 18 residues. In DNA, the CDR3 is TGTGCCAGCAGCCAAGATGGGACTTTTTTAGGGTCCAACCAGCCCCAGCATTTT. Protein product: CASSQDGTFLGSNQPQHF.

At least ten counts were recorded for this clonotype. The CDR3 region has the DNA TGTGCCAGCAGCGGCTCCCCCGACAGGCCTACCATTAACTATGGCTACACCTTC. Its translation is CASSGSPDRPTINYGYTF. The chain joins TRBV9 to TRBJ1-2, with a tentative D call TRBD1 (6 bases). Germline values: CDR1 SGDLS, CDR2 YYNGEE. CDR3 length: 18 residues. V lost 3 bases and J lost 1, with 22 bases in between.

Ten or more counts support this clonotype. The chain recombines TRBV4-1 with TRBJ2-7; no reliable D call. Germline V gene lookup returns CDR1 MGHRA and CDR2 YSYEKL. With 1 base removed from V and 1 base from J, the gap between germline ends came to 8 bases. The CDR3 totals 14 residues. The CDR3 DNA reads TGCGCCAGCAGCCAAGTGGGGAAATCCTACGAGCAGTACTTC. Translated, it gives CASSQVGKSYEQYF.

This clonotype appeared many times. V and J are TRBV14 and TRBJ2-1; TRBD1 matches at 9 bases. CDR1 SGHDN and CDR2 FVKESK come from the germline V gene. The CDR3 spans 15 residues. Trimming at V came to 4 bases and at J to 3 bases, leaving 4 bases not matched to a gene. The CDR3 protein is CASSPGQGFYNEQFF. The CDR3 nucleotides are TGTGCCAGCAGCCCTGGACAGGGGTTCTACAATGAGCAGTTCTTC.

This clonotype was counted only a few times. V is TRBV28 and J is TRBJ2-2, with TRBD1 identical over 8 bases. The CDR3 runs 14 residues. The ends lost 6 bases at V and 3 bases at J; junction bases unmatched: 3. Germline CDR1 reads MDHEN; CDR2 reads SYDVKM. Here the CDR3 reads CASSQGADTGELFF. In DNA form, the CDR3 reads TGTGCCAGCAGCCAGGGGGCCGACACCGGGGAGCTGTTTTTT. Full variable domain (missing parts from reference TRBV28 and TRBJ2-2): DVKVTQSSRYLVKRTGEKVFLECVQDMDHENMFWYRQDPGLGLRLIYFSYDVKMKEKGDIPEGYSVSREKKERFSLILESASTNQTSMYLCASSQGADTGELFFGEGSRLTVL.

This clonotype was counted at least ten times. The chain is built from TRBV5-1 and TRBJ2-1; D call uncertain. Trimming pared 1 base from V and 10 bases from J, leaving 21 bases between. The CDR3 sequence is 16 residues long. Germline-derived CDR1 and CDR2 are SGHRS and YFSETQ. The CDR3 DNA reads as TGCGCCAGCAGCTTGTGGGGAATAGAGGATTTTAGCGAGCAGTTCTTC. Translating it yields CASSLWGIEDFSEQFF.